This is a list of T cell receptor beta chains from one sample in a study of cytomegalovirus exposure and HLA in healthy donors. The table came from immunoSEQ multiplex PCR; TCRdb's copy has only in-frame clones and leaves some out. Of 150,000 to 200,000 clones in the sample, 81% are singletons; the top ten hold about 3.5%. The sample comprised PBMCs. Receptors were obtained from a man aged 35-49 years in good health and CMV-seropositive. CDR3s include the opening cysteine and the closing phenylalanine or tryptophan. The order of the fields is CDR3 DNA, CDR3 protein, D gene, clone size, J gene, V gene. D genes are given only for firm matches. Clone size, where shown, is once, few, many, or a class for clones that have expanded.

cdr3_nt: TGCGCCAGCAGCCTTGGGTACCGGGACAGGGAAACTGAAGCTTTCTTT; cdr3_aa: CASSLGYRDRETEAFF; d_call: TRBD1; clone_size: -; j_call: TRBJ1-1; v_call: TRBV5-1
cdr3_nt: TGTGCCAGCTCACCGACAGGGGATTGGGCTGAAGCTTTCTTT; cdr3_aa: CASSPTGDWAEAFF; d_call: TRBD1; clone_size: -; j_call: TRBJ1-1; v_call: TRBV18
cdr3_nt: TGTGCCAGCAGTGCCCTGACAGGGCCCGCCTACGAGCAGTACTTC; cdr3_aa: CASSALTGPAYEQYF; d_call: TRBD1; clone_size: -; j_call: TRBJ2-7; v_call: TRBV6-1
cdr3_nt: TGTGCCAGCAGCTCAAGCGGGACCTCCTACGAGCAGTACTTC; cdr3_aa: CASSSSGTSYEQYF; d_call: TRBD2; clone_size: -; j_call: TRBJ2-7; v_call: TRBV7-9
cdr3_nt: TGTGCCACCAGCAGAGATCCTACCACCGGGGAGCTGTTTTTT; cdr3_aa: CATSRDPTTGELFF; d_call: -; clone_size: -; j_call: TRBJ2-2; v_call: TRBV15
cdr3_nt: TGTGCCAGCAAGGGCAGGGCGGTAAGGCAGTACTTC; cdr3_aa: CASKGRAVRQYF; d_call: -; clone_size: -; j_call: TRBJ2-7; v_call: TRBV6-1
cdr3_nt: TGTGCCAGCCAGCCAGGGGATGGCGGAGATACGCAGTATTTT; cdr3_aa: CASQPGDGGDTQYF; d_call: -; clone_size: -; j_call: TRBJ2-3; v_call: TRBV6-1
cdr3_nt: TGTGCCAGCAGTGACGGTTTAAACACCATATATTTT; cdr3_aa: CASSDGLNTIYF; d_call: -; clone_size: few; j_call: TRBJ1-3; v_call: TRBV2
cdr3_nt: TGTGCCAGTAGTGCCTCCGACAGGGGGGACGGAAACACCATATATTTT; cdr3_aa: CASSASDRGDGNTIYF; d_call: TRBD1; clone_size: -; j_call: TRBJ1-3; v_call: TRBV19
cdr3_nt: TGCGCCAGCAGCTTGGGGCTAGCGGGGGAACAAGAGACCCAGTACTTC; cdr3_aa: CASSLGLAGEQETQYF; d_call: TRBD2; clone_size: -; j_call: TRBJ2-5; v_call: TRBV5-1
cdr3_nt: TGTGCCAGCTCACCCGGGTTCGATGAGACCCAGTACTTC; cdr3_aa: CASSPGFDETQYF; d_call: -; clone_size: -; j_call: TRBJ2-5; v_call: TRBV18
cdr3_nt: TGTGCCAGCAGAGCCGGACAGGGTACCTACGAGCAGTACTTC; cdr3_aa: CASRAGQGTYEQYF; d_call: TRBD1; clone_size: -; j_call: TRBJ2-7; v_call: TRBV6-1
cdr3_nt: TGTGCCAGCAGATCCTCCGGGACAGGGGCTCAGCCCCAGCATTTT; cdr3_aa: CASRSSGTGAQPQHF; d_call: TRBD1; clone_size: -; j_call: TRBJ1-5; v_call: TRBV27
cdr3_nt: TGTGCCAGCAGCTTCTGGGAGGGATCTGTAGGCTACACCTTC; cdr3_aa: CASSFWEGSVGYTF; d_call: -; clone_size: -; j_call: TRBJ1-2; v_call: TRBV13
cdr3_nt: TGCGCCAGCAGCCAAGAATGGGCAGGGGGCAGGACTGAAGCTTTCTTT; cdr3_aa: CASSQEWAGGRTEAFF; d_call: TRBD1; clone_size: few; j_call: TRBJ1-1; v_call: TRBV4-1
cdr3_nt: TGCGCCAGCAGCGAGGGACTAGCGAGGGCCGGGGAGCTGTTTTTT; cdr3_aa: CASSEGLARAGELFF; d_call: TRBD2; clone_size: -; j_call: TRBJ2-2; v_call: TRBV10-2
cdr3_nt: TGTGCCAGCAGTTACTCGACTAGCATAACCGGGGAGCTGTTTTTT; cdr3_aa: CASSYSTSITGELFF; d_call: TRBD2; clone_size: -; j_call: TRBJ2-2; v_call: TRBV6-5
cdr3_nt: TGTGCCTGGAGTGTACCGGGCAGGGTCGGGGAAAAACTGTTTTTT; cdr3_aa: CAWSVPGRVGEKLFF; d_call: -; clone_size: -; j_call: TRBJ1-4; v_call: TRBV30
cdr3_nt: TGCGCCAGCCGACCCGGGACAGGGCACACCGGGGAGCTGTTTTTT; cdr3_aa: CASRPGTGHTGELFF; d_call: TRBD1; clone_size: -; j_call: TRBJ2-2; v_call: TRBV10-1
cdr3_nt: TGCGCCAGCAGCCCGGACAGGGGGAGGTTCCGCTCCTACAATGAGCAGTTCTTC; cdr3_aa: CASSPDRGRFRSYNEQFF; d_call: TRBD1; clone_size: -; j_call: TRBJ2-1; v_call: TRBV4-1
cdr3_nt: TGTGCCAGCAGCCCAGGGGGAGGCGTGACCCAGTACTTC; cdr3_aa: CASSPGGGVTQYF; d_call: -; clone_size: -; j_call: TRBJ2-5; v_call: TRBV6-5
cdr3_nt: TGTGCCAGCAGCGGCCTCGCTAGCTCTGGGGCCAACGTCCTGACTTTC; cdr3_aa: CASSGLASSGANVLTF; d_call: -; clone_size: -; j_call: TRBJ2-6; v_call: TRBV9
cdr3_nt: TGTGCCAGCAGTACCCGGACAGGGTGGGATCAGCCCCAGCATTTT; cdr3_aa: CASSTRTGWDQPQHF; d_call: TRBD1; clone_size: -; j_call: TRBJ1-5; v_call: TRBV6-5
cdr3_nt: TGCGCCAGCAGCTTGGATAGTAGGGCAAGAGGGCAAGAGACCCAGTACTTC; cdr3_aa: CASSLDSRARGQETQYF; d_call: -; clone_size: -; j_call: TRBJ2-5; v_call: TRBV5-1
cdr3_nt: TGCGCCAGCAGCTTGGGACTAGCGGGGTCCTACGAGCAGTACTTC; cdr3_aa: CASSLGLAGSYEQYF; d_call: TRBD2; clone_size: -; j_call: TRBJ2-7; v_call: TRBV4-1
cdr3_nt: TGCGCCAGCAGCTCGGGGGGTGGCGGAAACACCATATATTTT; cdr3_aa: CASSSGGGGNTIYF; d_call: -; clone_size: -; j_call: TRBJ1-3; v_call: TRBV5-1
cdr3_nt: TGCGCCAGCAGCTGGGGGGGTTCCGATAATTCACCCCTCCACTTT; cdr3_aa: CASSWGGSDNSPLHF; d_call: -; clone_size: -; j_call: TRBJ1-6; v_call: TRBV5-1
cdr3_nt: TGTGCCAGCAGCTTAGTTACCGGGACACAAGCGCGTAGCACAGATACGCAGTATTTT; cdr3_aa: CASSLVTGTQARSTDTQYF; d_call: -; clone_size: -; j_call: TRBJ2-3; v_call: TRBV7-6
cdr3_nt: TGTGCCAGCAGCCAAGACCGGAGCAACTACAATGAGCAGTTCTTC; cdr3_aa: CASSQDRSNYNEQFF; d_call: -; clone_size: once; j_call: TRBJ2-1; v_call: TRBV4-2
cdr3_nt: TGTGCCAGCAGTATGGGACACGGGCCATACGAGCAGTACTTC; cdr3_aa: CASSMGHGPYEQYF; d_call: -; clone_size: -; j_call: TRBJ2-7; v_call: TRBV6-6
cdr3_nt: TGTGCCAGCACTTCGGACAGGAACACCGGGGAGCTGTTTTTT; cdr3_aa: CASTSDRNTGELFF; d_call: -; clone_size: -; j_call: TRBJ2-2; v_call: TRBV6-1
cdr3_nt: TGTGCCAGCAGCAAAGGTCGACAGGGCGGGAACACTGAAGCTTTCTTT; cdr3_aa: CASSKGRQGGNTEAFF; d_call: -; clone_size: -; j_call: TRBJ1-1; v_call: TRBV21-1
cdr3_nt: TGTGCCAGCTCACCGGGCCGGAACACTGAAGCTTTCTTT; cdr3_aa: CASSPGRNTEAFF; d_call: -; clone_size: -; j_call: TRBJ1-1; v_call: TRBV18
cdr3_nt: TGTGCCAGCAGCCCGGAGACAGGGGCGGACACTGAAGCTTTCTTT; cdr3_aa: CASSPETGADTEAFF; d_call: TRBD1; clone_size: -; j_call: TRBJ1-1; v_call: TRBV5-4
cdr3_nt: TGTGCCAGCTCGACAGGGGGCGAGGGTTACGAGCAGTACTTC; cdr3_aa: CASSTGGEGYEQYF; d_call: TRBD1; clone_size: -; j_call: TRBJ2-7; v_call: TRBV18
cdr3_nt: TGTGCCAGTAGTAACACAGGGGTGAACACTGAAGCTTTCTTT; cdr3_aa: CASSNTGVNTEAFF; d_call: TRBD1; clone_size: -; j_call: TRBJ1-1; v_call: TRBV19
cdr3_nt: TGTGCCAGCAGCTTATACGGTCCGGGGGAGACCCAGTACTTC; cdr3_aa: CASSLYGPGETQYF; d_call: -; clone_size: -; j_call: TRBJ2-5; v_call: TRBV7-9
cdr3_nt: TGTGCCTGGACCCCCGGACAGGGACCTCAAGAGACCCAGTACTTC; cdr3_aa: CAWTPGQGPQETQYF; d_call: TRBD1; clone_size: -; j_call: TRBJ2-5; v_call: TRBV30
cdr3_nt: TGTGCCAGCATTAGCCATACAGGCGACTACGAGCAGTACTTC; cdr3_aa: CASISHTGDYEQYF; d_call: -; clone_size: -; j_call: TRBJ2-7; v_call: TRBV6-1
cdr3_nt: TGTGCCAGCAGCCCAGAGGTGGACACTGAAGCTTTCTTT; cdr3_aa: CASSPEVDTEAFF; d_call: -; clone_size: once; j_call: TRBJ1-1; v_call: TRBV7-9
cdr3_nt: TGTGCCAGCAGAGTGACTAGCGGGAGTCCCAATGAGCAGTTCTTC; cdr3_aa: CASRVTSGSPNEQFF; d_call: TRBD2; clone_size: -; j_call: TRBJ2-1; v_call: TRBV5-4
cdr3_nt: TGTGCCAGCAGTTACTCGGGCAACTCCTACGAGCAGTACTTC; cdr3_aa: CASSYSGNSYEQYF; d_call: -; clone_size: -; j_call: TRBJ2-7; v_call: TRBV6-6
cdr3_nt: TGCGCCAGCAGCCAAGGGCCTAGCGGTGCTAGCACAGATACGCAGTATTTT; cdr3_aa: CASSQGPSGASTDTQYF; d_call: TRBD2; clone_size: -; j_call: TRBJ2-3; v_call: TRBV4-3
cdr3_nt: TGCGCCAGCAGCTCTGGACAGGGCTATGAGCAGTTCTTC; cdr3_aa: CASSSGQGYEQFF; d_call: TRBD1; clone_size: once; j_call: TRBJ2-1; v_call: TRBV5-1
cdr3_nt: TGTGCCAGCTCACCACGGCAGGGGGCGGCTGGGTCCCAAGAGACCCAGTACTTC; cdr3_aa: CASSPRQGAAGSQETQYF; d_call: TRBD1; clone_size: few; j_call: TRBJ2-5; v_call: TRBV18
cdr3_nt: TGTGCCAGCAGCTTCGGACTAGCGGGGCGGGGGGAGACCCAGTACTTC; cdr3_aa: CASSFGLAGRGETQYF; d_call: TRBD2; clone_size: -; j_call: TRBJ2-5; v_call: TRBV7-8
cdr3_nt: TGTGCCAGCCAAGGGACAGGGAACACTGAAGCTTTCTTT; cdr3_aa: CASQGTGNTEAFF; d_call: TRBD1; clone_size: -; j_call: TRBJ1-1; v_call: TRBV7-9
cdr3_nt: TGTGCCAGCAGCAAAGGGACTAGCGGAACCTACGAGCAGTACTTC; cdr3_aa: CASSKGTSGTYEQYF; d_call: -; clone_size: -; j_call: TRBJ2-7; v_call: TRBV21-1
cdr3_nt: TGTGCCAGCAGTTCTCCTGACAGGGCCTATGGCTACACCTTC; cdr3_aa: CASSSPDRAYGYTF; d_call: TRBD1; clone_size: -; j_call: TRBJ1-2; v_call: TRBV28